This TCR beta chain was recovered during a study of response to subunit inactivated influenza vaccine. Broader study findings: The authors offered the suggestion that each seasonal influenza vaccination recruits few new T cells.

TCRdb independently ran MiXCR on the RT-PCR reads; one entry per CDR3 protein. This sample has hundreds of thousands of distinct CDR3 sequences, with 25% found just once. The CDR3 loop spans 12 amino acids. Germline V CDR1 and CDR2: DFQATT, SNEGSKA (reference sequence). V dropped 6 bases and J dropped 10; count of bases not matched to a gene: 10. Regarding this clonotype: Its antigen is not known.

The material sequenced was CD4+ T cells sorted from PBMCs, taken about 5 days after vaccination. This clonotype was obtained from a man between 50 and 59 years old who received an inactivated influenza vaccine. The rearrangement joins TRBV20-1 to TRBJ1-2; 8 bases match TRBD1. The CDR3 coding sequence is TGCAGTGCCCTGGACAGGGCCCTTGTCTACACCTTC. It codes for CSALDRALVYTF.